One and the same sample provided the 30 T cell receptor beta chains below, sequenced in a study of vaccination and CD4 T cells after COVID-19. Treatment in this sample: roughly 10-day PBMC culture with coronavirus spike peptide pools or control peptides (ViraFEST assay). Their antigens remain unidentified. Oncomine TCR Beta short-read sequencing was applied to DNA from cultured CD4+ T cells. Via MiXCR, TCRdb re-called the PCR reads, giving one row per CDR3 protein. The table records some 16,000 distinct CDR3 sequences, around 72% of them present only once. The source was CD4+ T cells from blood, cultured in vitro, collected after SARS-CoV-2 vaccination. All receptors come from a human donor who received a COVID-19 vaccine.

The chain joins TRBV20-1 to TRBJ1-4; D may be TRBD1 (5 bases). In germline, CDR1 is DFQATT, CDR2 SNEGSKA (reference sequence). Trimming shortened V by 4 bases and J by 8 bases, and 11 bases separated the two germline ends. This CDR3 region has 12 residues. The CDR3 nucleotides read TGCAGTGCTACCCAGGGACGCGAAAAACTGTTTTTT. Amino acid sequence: CSATQGREKLFF.

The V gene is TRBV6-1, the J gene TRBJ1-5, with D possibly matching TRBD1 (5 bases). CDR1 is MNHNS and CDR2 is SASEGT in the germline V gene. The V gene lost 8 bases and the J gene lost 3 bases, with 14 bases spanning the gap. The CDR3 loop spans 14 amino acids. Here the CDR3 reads CASATGHHNQPQHF. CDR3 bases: TGTGCCAGCGCTACCGGACACCACAATCAGCCCCAGCATTTT.

The CDR3 protein is CSAREADSPLHF. The CDR3 DNA follows: TGCAGTGCTAGAGAAGCGGATTCACCCCTCCACTTT. This sequence joins TRBV20-1 and TRBJ1-6; D ambiguous. Trimming shortened V by 0 bases and J by 8 bases, and 5 bases separated the two germline ends. The CDR3 has 12 residues. Germline V gene sequence: CDR1 DFQATT, CDR2 SNEGSKA (reference sequence).

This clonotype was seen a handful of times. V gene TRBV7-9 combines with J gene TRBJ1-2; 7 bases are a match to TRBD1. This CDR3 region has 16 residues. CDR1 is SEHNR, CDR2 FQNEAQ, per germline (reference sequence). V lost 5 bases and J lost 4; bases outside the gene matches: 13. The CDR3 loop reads CASSPSGQERIYGYTF. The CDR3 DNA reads TGTGCCAGCAGCCCATCAGGACAGGAGAGAATCTATGGCTACACCTTC.

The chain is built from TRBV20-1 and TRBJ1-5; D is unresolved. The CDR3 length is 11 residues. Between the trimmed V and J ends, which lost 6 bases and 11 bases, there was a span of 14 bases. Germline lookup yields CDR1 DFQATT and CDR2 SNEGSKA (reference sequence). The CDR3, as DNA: TGCAGTGCCGACGAAGCTGGGGCCCAGCATTTT. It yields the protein CSADEAGAQHF.

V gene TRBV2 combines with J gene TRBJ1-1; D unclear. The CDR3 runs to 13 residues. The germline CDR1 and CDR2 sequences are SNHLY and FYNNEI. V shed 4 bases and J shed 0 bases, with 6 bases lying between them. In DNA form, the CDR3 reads TGTGCCAGCAGTGTGGAGTTGAACACTGAAGCTTTCTTT. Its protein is CASSVELNTEAFF.

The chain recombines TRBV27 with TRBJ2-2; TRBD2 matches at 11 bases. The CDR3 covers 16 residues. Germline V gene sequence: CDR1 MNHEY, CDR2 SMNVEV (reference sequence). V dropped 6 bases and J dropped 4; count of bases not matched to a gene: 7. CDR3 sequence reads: CASRRTSGLRTGELFF. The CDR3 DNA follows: TGTGCCAGCAGACGGACTAGCGGGTTACGCACCGGGGAGCTGTTTTTT.

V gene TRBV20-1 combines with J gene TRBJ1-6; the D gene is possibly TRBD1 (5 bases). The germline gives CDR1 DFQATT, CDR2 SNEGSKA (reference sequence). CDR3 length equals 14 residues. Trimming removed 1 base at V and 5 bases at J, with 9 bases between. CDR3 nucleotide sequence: TGCAGTGCTAGAGTGCTGACAGATAATTCACCCCTCCACTTT. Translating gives CSARVLTDNSPLHF.

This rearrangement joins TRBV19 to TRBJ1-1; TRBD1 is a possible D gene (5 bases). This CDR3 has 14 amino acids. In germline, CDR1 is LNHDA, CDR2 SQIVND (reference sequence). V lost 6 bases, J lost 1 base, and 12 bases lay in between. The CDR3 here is CASRTTATNTEAFF. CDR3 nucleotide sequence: TGTGCCAGTAGAACGACAGCAACGAACACTGAAGCTTTCTTT.

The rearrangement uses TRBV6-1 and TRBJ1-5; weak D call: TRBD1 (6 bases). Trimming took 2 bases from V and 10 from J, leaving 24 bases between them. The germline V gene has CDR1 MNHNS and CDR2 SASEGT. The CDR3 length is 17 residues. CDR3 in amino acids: CASSEPAEGGGSGPQHF. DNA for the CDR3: TGTGCCAGCAGTGAACCCGCAGAGGGGGGGGGGTCTGGACCCCAGCATTTT.

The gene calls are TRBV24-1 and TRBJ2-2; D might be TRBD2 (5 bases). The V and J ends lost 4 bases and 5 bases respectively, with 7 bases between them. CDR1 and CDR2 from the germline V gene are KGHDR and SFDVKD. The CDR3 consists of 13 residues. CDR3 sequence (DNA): TGTGCCACCAGTGAAACTAGGACCGGGGAGCTGTTTTTT. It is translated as CATSETRTGELFF.

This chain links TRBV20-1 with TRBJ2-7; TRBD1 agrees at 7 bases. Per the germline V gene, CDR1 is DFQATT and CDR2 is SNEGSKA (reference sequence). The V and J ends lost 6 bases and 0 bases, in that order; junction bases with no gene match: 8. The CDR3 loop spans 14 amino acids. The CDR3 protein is CSASDRESSYEQYF. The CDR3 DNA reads TGCAGTGCCTCAGACAGGGAAAGCTCCTACGAGCAGTACTTC.

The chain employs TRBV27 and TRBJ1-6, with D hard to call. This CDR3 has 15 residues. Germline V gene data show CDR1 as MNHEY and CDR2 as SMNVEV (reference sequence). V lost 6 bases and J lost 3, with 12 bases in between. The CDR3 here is CASSLARDYNSPLHF. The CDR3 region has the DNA TGTGCCAGCAGCTTGGCGCGGGACTATAATTCACCCCTCCACTTT.

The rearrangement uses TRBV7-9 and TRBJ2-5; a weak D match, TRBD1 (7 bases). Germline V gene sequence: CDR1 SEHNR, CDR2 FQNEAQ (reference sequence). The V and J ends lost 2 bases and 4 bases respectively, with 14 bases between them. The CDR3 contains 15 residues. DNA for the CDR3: TGTGCCAGCAGCTTACAGGGGGGAACGGGAGAGACCCAGTACTTC. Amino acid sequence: CASSLQGGTGETQYF.

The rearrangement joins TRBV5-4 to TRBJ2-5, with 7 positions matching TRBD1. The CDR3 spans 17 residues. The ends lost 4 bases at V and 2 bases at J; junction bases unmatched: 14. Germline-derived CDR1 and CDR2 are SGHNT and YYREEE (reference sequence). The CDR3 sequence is CASSPDLRQGTQETQYF. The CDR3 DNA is TGTGCCAGCAGCCCCGACCTTAGACAGGGTACTCAAGAGACCCAGTACTTC.

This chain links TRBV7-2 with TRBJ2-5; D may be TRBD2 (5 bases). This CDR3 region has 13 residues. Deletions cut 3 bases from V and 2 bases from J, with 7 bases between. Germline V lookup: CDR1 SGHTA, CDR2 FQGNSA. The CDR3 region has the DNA TGTGCCAGCAGCTTTGCGGGTCAAGAGACCCAGTACTTC. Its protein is CASSFAGQETQYF.

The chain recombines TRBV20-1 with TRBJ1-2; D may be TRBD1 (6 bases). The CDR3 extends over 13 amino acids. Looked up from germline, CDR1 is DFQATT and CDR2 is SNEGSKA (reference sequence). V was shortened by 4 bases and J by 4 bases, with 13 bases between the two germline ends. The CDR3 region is CSATPGVGYGYTF. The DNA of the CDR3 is TGCAGTGCTACCCCAGGGGTGGGCTATGGCTACACCTTC.

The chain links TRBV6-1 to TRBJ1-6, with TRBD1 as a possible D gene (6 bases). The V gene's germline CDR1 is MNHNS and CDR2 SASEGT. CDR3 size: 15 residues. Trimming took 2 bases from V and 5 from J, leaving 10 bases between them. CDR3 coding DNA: TGTGCCAGCAGTGAACTAGGGGGGGATAATTCACCCCTCCACTTT. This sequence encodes CASSELGGDNSPLHF.

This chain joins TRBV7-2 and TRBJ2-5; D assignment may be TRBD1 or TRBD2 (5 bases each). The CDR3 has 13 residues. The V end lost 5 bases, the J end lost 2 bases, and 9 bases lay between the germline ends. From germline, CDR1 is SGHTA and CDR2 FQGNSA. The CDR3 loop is CASSRDPQETQYF. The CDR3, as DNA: TGTGCCAGCAGCAGGGACCCACAAGAGACCCAGTACTTC.

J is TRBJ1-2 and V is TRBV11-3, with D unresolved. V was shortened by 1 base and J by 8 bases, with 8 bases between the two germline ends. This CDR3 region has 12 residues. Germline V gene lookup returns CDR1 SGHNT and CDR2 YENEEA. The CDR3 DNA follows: TGTGCCAGCAGCTTAGGGGTGCAGGGCTACACCTTC. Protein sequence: CASSLGVQGYTF.

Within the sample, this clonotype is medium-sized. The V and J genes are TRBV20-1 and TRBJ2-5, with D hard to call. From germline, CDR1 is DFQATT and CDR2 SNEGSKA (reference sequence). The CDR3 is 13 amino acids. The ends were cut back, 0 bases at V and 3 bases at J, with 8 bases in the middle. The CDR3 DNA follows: TGCAGTGCTAGAGATTGGAAGGAAGAGACCCAGTACTTC. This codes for CSARDWKEETQYF.

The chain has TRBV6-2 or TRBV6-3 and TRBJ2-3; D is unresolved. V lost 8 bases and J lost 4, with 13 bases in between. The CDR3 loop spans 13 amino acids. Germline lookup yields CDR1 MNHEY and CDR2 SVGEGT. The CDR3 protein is CASSSFNADTQYF. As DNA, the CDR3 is TGTGCCAGCTCCTCCTTTAACGCAGATACGCAGTATTTT.

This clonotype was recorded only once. This CDR3 reads CSAREPVIQGARSPLHF. The CDR3 DNA is TGCAGTGCTAGAGAGCCGGTTATTCAGGGGGCTCGATCACCCCTCCACTTT. The rearrangement uses TRBV20-1 and TRBJ1-6, with 8 bases matching TRBD1. J gave up 10 bases and V 0 bases, and 14 bases lay outside the gene matches. The CDR3 extends over 17 amino acids. Germline loops: CDR1 DFQATT, CDR2 SNEGSKA (reference sequence).

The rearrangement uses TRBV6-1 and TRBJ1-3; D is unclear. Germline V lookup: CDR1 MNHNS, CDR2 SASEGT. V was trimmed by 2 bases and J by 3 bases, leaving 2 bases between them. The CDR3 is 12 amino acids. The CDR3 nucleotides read TGTGCCAGCAGTGAATTTGGAAACACCATATATTTT. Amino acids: CASSEFGNTIYF.

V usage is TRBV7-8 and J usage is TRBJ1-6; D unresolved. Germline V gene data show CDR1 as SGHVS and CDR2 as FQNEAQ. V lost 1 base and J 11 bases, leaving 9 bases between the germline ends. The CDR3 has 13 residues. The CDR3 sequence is CASSLDELTPLHF. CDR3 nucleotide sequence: TGTGCCAGCAGCTTAGATGAACTGACACCCCTCCACTTT.

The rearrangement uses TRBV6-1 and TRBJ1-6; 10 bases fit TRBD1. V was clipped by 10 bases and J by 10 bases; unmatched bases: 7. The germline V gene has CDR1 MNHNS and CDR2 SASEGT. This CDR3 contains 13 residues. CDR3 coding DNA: TGTGCCACCAGAAGACAGGGGGCATCACCCCTCCACTTT. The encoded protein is CATRRQGASPLHF.

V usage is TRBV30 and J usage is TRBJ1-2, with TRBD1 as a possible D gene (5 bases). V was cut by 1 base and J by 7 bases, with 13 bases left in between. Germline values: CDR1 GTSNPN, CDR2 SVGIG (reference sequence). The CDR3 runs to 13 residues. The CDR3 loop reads CAWSEGLARGYTF. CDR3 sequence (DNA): TGTGCCTGGAGTGAGGGGTTAGCGCGTGGCTACACCTTC.

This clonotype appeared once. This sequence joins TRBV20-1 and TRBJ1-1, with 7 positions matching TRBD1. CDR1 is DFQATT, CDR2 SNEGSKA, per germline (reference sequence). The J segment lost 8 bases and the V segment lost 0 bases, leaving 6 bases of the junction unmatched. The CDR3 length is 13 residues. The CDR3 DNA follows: TGCAGTGCTAGAGATCCGGGACAGCCAGAAGCTTTCTTT. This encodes CSARDPGQPEAFF.

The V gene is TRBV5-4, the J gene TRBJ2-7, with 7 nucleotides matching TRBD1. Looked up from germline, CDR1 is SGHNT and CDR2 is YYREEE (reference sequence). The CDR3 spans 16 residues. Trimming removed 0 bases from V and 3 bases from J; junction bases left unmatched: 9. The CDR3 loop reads CASSLEGARAFYEQYF. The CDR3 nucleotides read TGTGCCAGCAGCTTGGAGGGGGCCCGGGCTTTCTACGAGCAGTACTTC.

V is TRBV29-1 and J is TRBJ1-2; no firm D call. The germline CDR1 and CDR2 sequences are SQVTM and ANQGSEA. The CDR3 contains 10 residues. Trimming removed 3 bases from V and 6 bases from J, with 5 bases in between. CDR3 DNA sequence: TGCAGCGTTGAGGCGAATGGCTACACCTTC. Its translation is CSVEANGYTF.